In its sample, the clone carrying this T cell receptor (beta chain) was seen a few times. The antigen remains undetermined. The data belong to a study of T-cell memory formation after mild COVID-19. Study-wide results and limits: Contracting clones localized mainly to CM and EM when CD4+ and mainly to EMRA when CD8+. CD4/CD8 balance held among clones contracting day 15 to 85, and later expanders leaned CD4+.

From the 5' RACE reads, TCRdb called clonotypes with MiXCR, one entry per CDR3 protein. The data contain 300,000 to 400,000 distinct CDR3 sequences, approximately 15% of them singletons. The CDR3 spans 14 residues. Trimming removed 1 base at V and 4 bases at J, with 9 bases between. CDR1 is LNHNV and CDR2 is YYDKDF in the germline V gene (reference sequence). This chain links TRBV15 with TRBJ2-3, with D hard to call. This receptor was taken from a man aged 18 to 29 who had mild COVID-19 (a few samples of this study predate the infection). Cell type and time point are not known. The sequencing sample was made of PBMCs or a T cell subset sorted from them (not recorded which). The CDR3, as DNA: TGTGCCACCAGCAGAGGACAAGCCCCAGATACGCAGTATTTT. Translating gives CATSRGQAPDTQYF.